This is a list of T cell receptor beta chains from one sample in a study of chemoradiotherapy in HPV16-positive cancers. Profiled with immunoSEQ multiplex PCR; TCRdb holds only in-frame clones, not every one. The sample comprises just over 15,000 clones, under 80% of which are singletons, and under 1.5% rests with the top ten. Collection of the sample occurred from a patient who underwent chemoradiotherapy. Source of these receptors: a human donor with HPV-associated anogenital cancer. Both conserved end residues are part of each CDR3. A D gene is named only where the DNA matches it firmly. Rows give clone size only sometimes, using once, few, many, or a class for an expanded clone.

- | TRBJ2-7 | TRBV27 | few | TGTGCCAGCAGTCTGGGGGGTGTGGGGAGAGAGCAGTACTTC | CASSLGGVGREQYF
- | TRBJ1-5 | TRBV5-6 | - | TGTGCCAGCAGCTGGGGAGGGGGAGGGGAGCCCCAGCATTTT | CASSWGGGGEPQHF
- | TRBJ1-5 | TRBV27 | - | TGTGCCAGCAGTTTATTGGGGGGCCACCAGCCCCAGCATTTT | CASSLLGGHQPQHF
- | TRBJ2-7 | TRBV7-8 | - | TGTGCCAGCAGCTTACGGCGGCAGGGGGGATACGAGCAGTACTTC | CASSLRRQGGYEQYF
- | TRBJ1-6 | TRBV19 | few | TGTGCCAGTAGGATCACTCAGGATTCACCCCTCCACTTT | CASRITQDSPLHF
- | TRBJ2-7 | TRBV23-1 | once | TGCGCCAGCAGTCAATCGTTCTTCGGGACACCTAGCTCCTACGAGCAGTACTTC | CASSQSFFGTPSSYEQYF
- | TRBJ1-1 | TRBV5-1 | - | TGCGCCAGCAGCTTGGATCCGGGGGCGCGCACTGAAGCTTTCTTT | CASSLDPGARTEAFF
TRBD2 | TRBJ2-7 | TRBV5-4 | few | TGTGCCAGCAGCTACACTAGCGGGGGATCCTCCTACGAGCAGTACTTC | CASSYTSGGSSYEQYF
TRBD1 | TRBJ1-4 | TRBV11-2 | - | TGTGCCAGCAGCTTAGATCTGACAGGGAGTGAAAAACTGTTTTTT | CASSLDLTGSEKLFF
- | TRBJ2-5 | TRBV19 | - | TGCGCCAGTAGTATAAGGGAAAGGGAGACCCAGTACTTC | CASSIRERETQYF
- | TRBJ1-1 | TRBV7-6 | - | TGTGCCAGCAGCTCTCAAGAAAACACTGAAGCTTTCTTT | CASSSQENTEAFF
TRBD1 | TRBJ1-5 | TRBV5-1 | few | TGCGCCAGCAGCGTAAACGGACAGGGCAATCAGCCCCAGCATTTT | CASSVNGQGNQPQHF
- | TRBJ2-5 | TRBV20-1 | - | TGCAGTGCCCAAATAGGGACCCAGTACTTC | CSAQIGTQYF
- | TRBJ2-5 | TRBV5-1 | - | TGCGCCAGCAGCCTAAAAGAGACCCAGTACTTC | CASSLKETQYF
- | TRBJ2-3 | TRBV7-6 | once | TGTGCCAGCAGCCAACAGGTCCTGAGCGCAGATACGCAGTATTTT | CASSQQVLSADTQYF
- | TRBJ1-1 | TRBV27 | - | TGTGCCAGCAGTTTAGGTGGGCCGCCGAGGTCTGAAGCTTTCTTT | CASSLGGPPRSEAFF
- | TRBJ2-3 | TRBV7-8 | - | TGTGCCAGCAGCCAGAGCCTCACGGATACGCAGTATTTT | CASSQSLTDTQYF
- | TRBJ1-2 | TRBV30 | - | TGTGCCTGGAGGCTAGGACACGGCCCAAACTATGGCTACACCTTC | CAWRLGHGPNYGYTF
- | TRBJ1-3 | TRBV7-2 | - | TGTGCCAGCAGCTTAGGTCCTTCCCACTCTGGAAACACCATATATTTT | CASSLGPSHSGNTIYF
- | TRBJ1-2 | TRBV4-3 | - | TGCGCCAGCAGCCCGAGAACCCAGGGGTTTAGCTATGGCTACACCTTC | CASSPRTQGFSYGYTF
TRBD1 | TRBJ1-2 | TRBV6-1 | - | TGTGCCAGTAGGGACAGCCTGAACTATGGCTACACCTTC | CASRDSLNYGYTF
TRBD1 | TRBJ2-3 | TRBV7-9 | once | TGTGCCAGCAGTTTTATAGCCGGGGCCGGGACAGGCCGTGGAGATACGCAGTATTTT | CASSFIAGAGTGRGDTQYF
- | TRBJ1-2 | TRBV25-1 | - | TGTGCCAGCAGTGAATTGGATGAGGGCTATGGCTACACCTTC | CASSELDEGYGYTF
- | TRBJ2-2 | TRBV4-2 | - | TGTGCCAGCAGCCAAGAGAGGCTCGCGAACACCGGGGAGCTGTTTTTT | CASSQERLANTGELFF
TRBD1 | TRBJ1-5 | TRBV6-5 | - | TGTGCCAGCAGGGACAGGGCAGCGGGTCAGCCCCAGCATTTT | CASRDRAAGQPQHF
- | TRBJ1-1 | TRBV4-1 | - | TGCGCCAGCAGCCAAGGACTTGTATCGGGGGACGGGAAGACTGAAGCTTTCTTT | CASSQGLVSGDGKTEAFF
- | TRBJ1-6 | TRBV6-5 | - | TGTGCCAGCAGTTATGCGGGACCGAATACACCCCTCCACTTT | CASSYAGPNTPLHF
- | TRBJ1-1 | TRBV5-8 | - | TGTGCCAGCAGCTTGGTCGCGGGGCGGACTGAAGCTTTCTTT | CASSLVAGRTEAFF
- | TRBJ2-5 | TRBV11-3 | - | TGTGCCAGCAACCGGAGGGGCGAGACCCAGTACTTC | CASNRRGETQYF
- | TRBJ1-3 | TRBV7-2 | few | TGTGCCAGCAGCCCCTCGGGGTCTCGAAACACCATATATTTT | CASSPSGSRNTIYF
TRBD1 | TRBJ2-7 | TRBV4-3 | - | TGCGCCAGCAGCGAAGGACAGGATCGGTACTACGAGCAGTACTTC | CASSEGQDRYYEQYF
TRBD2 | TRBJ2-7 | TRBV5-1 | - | TGCGCCAGCAGCTTTAGGGGGCGGGGGGGACGGGAGCAGTACTTC | CASSFRGRGGREQYF
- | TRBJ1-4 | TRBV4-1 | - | TGCGCCAGCAGCCAAGATGAGGTTGAAAAACTGTTTTTT | CASSQDEVEKLFF
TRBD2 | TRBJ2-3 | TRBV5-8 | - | TGTGCCAGCAGCTTGAAGAGACTAGCGGGTAGAGATACGCAGTATTTT | CASSLKRLAGRDTQYF
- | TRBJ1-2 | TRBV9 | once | TGTGCCAGCAGCGGAATTTCACAGGACGAGGCCTACTATGGCTACACCTTC | CASSGISQDEAYYGYTF
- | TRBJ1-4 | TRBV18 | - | TGTGCCAGCTCACTGGACGGATCAAATGAAAAACTGTTTTTT | CASSLDGSNEKLFF
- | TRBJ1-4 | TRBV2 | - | TGTGCCAGCAGTGAACGGGGGACCGGGCGGGAAAAACTGTTTTTT | CASSERGTGREKLFF
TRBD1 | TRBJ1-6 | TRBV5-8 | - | TGTGCCAGCAGCCAGGACAGGTTTACACCCCTCCACTTT | CASSQDRFTPLHF
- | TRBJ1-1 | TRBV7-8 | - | TGTGCCAGCAGCTTAGTTATCAACACTGAAGCTTTCTTT | CASSLVINTEAFF
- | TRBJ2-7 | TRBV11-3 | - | TGTGCCAGCAGCTGGGGGGGGCTTACTAACGAGCAGTACTTC | CASSWGGLTNEQYF
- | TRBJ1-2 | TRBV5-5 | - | TGTGCCAGCAGCTTGGATAGCACCTGGTATGGCTACACCTTC | CASSLDSTWYGYTF
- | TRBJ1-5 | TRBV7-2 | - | TGTGCCAGCAGCTTAGGGGATGGTCAGCCCCAGCATTTT | CASSLGDGQPQHF
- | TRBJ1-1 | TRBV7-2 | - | TGTGCCAGCAGCGTGATTGTAGGGAACACTGAAGCTTTCTTT | CASSVIVGNTEAFF
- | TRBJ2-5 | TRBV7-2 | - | TGTGCCAGCAGCTTTTGGGGGGGGGCGGAGACCCAGTACTTC | CASSFWGGAETQYF
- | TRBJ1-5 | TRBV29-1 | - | TGCAGCGCCGGACGGCCAGGGGAGCCCCAGCATTTT | CSAGRPGEPQHF
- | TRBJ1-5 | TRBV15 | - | TGTGCCACCAGCAGAAGTGGGACAAATCAGCCCCAGCATTTT | CATSRSGTNQPQHF
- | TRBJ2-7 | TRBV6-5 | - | TGTGCCAGCAGTTCGAGGGGCGTGATTTCCTACGAGCAGTACTTC | CASSSRGVISYEQYF
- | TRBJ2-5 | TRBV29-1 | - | TGCAGCGCCGGAGGGGGATCAGAGACCCAGTACTTC | CSAGGGSETQYF